This T cell receptor (beta chain) comes out of a study of identical twins (dated by TCRdb to 2016 to 2018). With respect to the entire study: The study deep-sequenced TCR alpha and beta repertoires from monozygotic twins, unrelated adults of various ages and cord blood to test whether fetal clonotypes persist. To rule out contamination, replicate twin experiments were performed at different times with different library preparation protocols.

About this clonotype: Its antigen is still unknown. Base qualities are not at hand, and no much larger clone is one base apart.

V is cut by 5 bases and J by 0 bases, and the space between the germline ends is 10 bases. Reading the germline V gene gives CDR1 SQVTM and CDR2 ANQGSEA. The CDR3 holds 13 amino acids from the cysteine to the phenylalanine. Kept here is only the CDR3 DNA, which spans 39 bases and is read in frame from base 1. All donors were healthy Caucasians. Three pairs of female monozygotic twins, all aged about 18 to 30 years, made up the twin cohort. Positive isolation kits from Invitrogen were used to isolate CD4+ and CD8+ T cell populations. Library preparation employed 5' RACE. These reads were obtained on an Illumina HiSeq 2000. Template switching introduced a universal primer binding site; the final cDNA contained a unique molecular identifier, enabling accurate counting of TCR cDNA molecules. Specific primers in the conserved constant-segment region were used to synthesize first-strand cDNA for TCR alpha and beta chains. To control for contamination, each cDNA library was double barcoded with a SMART-Mk sample barcode plus Illumina barcodes. TruSeq adapter sequences and Illumina sample barcodes were added in two successive PCR steps. TCR alpha and beta cDNA libraries were sequenced on the Illumina HiSeq platform with custom primers. On the study's bioinformatics: Unique molecular identifiers were extracted from raw reads with MiGEC, and CDR3 positions were determined with MiXCR. Recombination models were inferred per individual with the repgenHMM and IGoR tools using an EM algorithm. Shared clonotype analysis was performed with the tcR package in R, normalizing sharing by the product of cloneset sizes. To study raw recombination without the effects of thymic and clonal selection, out-of-frame nonproductive sequences were analyzed. Through fastp at Q25 and MiXCR, TCRdb rebuilt clones from the public reads, retaining in-frame beta chains. A single entry per CDR3 protein holds the most common genes and DNA from its merged rows. In this record, the V and J calls reflect TCRdb's handling and not the investigators' own analysis. For this sample the table gives 500,000 to 550,000 distinct CDR3 sequences, of which less than 25% were detected only once. Jointly, the top ten make up about 0.99% of the sample.

Overall study results and their limits: Compared with coincidental sharing between unrelated individuals, out-of-frame TCR alpha sequences shared between twins showed an excess of sequences with low generation probability. A weaker excess of twin sharing was found in beta out-of-frame sequences because the signal-to-noise ratio was lowered by fewer shared sequences. In monozygotic twins, out-of-frame TCR alpha sharing was systematically underestimated by recombination models, although the models agreed with sharing between unrelated individuals. Because the same donors could not be followed over many years, conclusions were based on cross-sectional statistical analysis. Zero-insertion analyses could be partly confounded by invariant T cells such as MAIT and iNKT, although diverse VJ usage argued against such confounding for most clonotypes. Abundant cord blood beta clonotypes had fewer insertions, young adult naive repertoires showed a similar but weaker trend, and memory repertoires showed no such trend.

The sample was also reused in another study, on T cells expressing NK-cell markers. Reported in the second study: TCR beta-chain repertoires were profiled in sorted CD3+CD56+NKG2C+, CD3+CD56+NKG2C- and CD3+CD56-NKG2C+ T-cell subsets from several donors. Of the eight sequenced donors, seven were found to be HCMV-seropositive and one was found to be HCMV-seronegative. In several experiments an anti-gammadeltaTCR antibody was added to restrict sorting to alphabetaTCR-expressing T cells. For six donors, the dominant CD3+CD56+NKG2C+ clonotypes were among the top 10 CD8+ clonotypes and accounted for roughly 1.0-7.5% of CD8+ T cells. Those dominant clonotypes were again the most abundant among CD3+CD56-NKG2C+ cells in a handful of donors, at roughly 25-60.1%. It remained unclear whether the expanded NKG2C-expressing T cell clones were specific for HCMV antigens. Randomly selected healthy volunteers, three men and five women, were used as the eight sequenced donors. HCMV-specific IgG was detected in serum with a commercial ELISA kit to determine HCMV serostatus. MIGEC was used to demultiplex reads and group reads by UMI, and MiTCR was used to assemble and quantify clonotypes. To exclude erroneous sequences, only TCR cDNA sequences supported by at least two reads were retained. The tcR package was used for downstream repertoire analysis, and clonotypes were matched between fractions using CDR3 nucleotide sequence together with V segment. VDJmatch was used to annotate antigen specificity against VDJdb, with one amino acid substitution in CDR3 allowed.

Sequencing was carried out using CD4+ T cells sorted from blood. This receptor was identified in a woman between 18 and 29 years old in good health. The receptor chain draws on TRBV29-1 and TRBJ1-2; 6 matching bases give a weak D call of TRBD1. The CDR3 reads as follows: CSVSAGANYGYTF. The bases read TGCAGCGTTTCAGCAGGGGCTAACTATGGCTACACCTTC.